This TCR beta chain was identified in a study of blood T cell repertoires in COVID-19. Sequencing was performed with immunoSEQ multiplex PCR; in TCRdb, only in-frame clones are kept and a portion is missing. The sample includes some 200,000 clones, approximately 90% of them seen just once. This CDR3 is 14 amino acids long. CDR1 and CDR2 from the germline V gene are MDHEN and SYDVKM. Trimming shortened V by 6 bases and J by 8 bases, and 16 bases separated the two germline ends. Sequenced material: PBMCs or T cells enriched from blood (not recorded which). V gene TRBV28 combines with J gene TRBJ1-4; D not resolved. The clonotype comes from a woman aged 18-29 years who had recovered from COVID-19. The CDR3 sequence is CASSLAGFGEKLFF. For the CDR3, the DNA is TGTGCCAGCAGCCTAGCGGGGTTCGGAGAAAAACTGTTTTTT.